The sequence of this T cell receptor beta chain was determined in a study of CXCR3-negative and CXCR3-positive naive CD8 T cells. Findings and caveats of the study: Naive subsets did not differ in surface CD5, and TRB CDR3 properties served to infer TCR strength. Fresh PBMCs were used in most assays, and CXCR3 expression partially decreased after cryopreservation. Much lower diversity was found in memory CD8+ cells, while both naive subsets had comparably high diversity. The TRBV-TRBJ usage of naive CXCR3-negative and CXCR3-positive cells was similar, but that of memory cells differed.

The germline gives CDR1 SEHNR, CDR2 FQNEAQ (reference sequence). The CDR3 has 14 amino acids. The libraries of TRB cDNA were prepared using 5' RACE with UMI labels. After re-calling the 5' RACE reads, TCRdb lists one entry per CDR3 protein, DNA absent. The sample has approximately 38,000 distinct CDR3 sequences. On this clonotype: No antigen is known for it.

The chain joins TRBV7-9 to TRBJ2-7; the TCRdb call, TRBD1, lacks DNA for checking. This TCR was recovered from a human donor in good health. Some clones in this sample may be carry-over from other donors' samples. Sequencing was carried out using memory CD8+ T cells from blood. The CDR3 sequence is CASSYLQGPYEQYF.